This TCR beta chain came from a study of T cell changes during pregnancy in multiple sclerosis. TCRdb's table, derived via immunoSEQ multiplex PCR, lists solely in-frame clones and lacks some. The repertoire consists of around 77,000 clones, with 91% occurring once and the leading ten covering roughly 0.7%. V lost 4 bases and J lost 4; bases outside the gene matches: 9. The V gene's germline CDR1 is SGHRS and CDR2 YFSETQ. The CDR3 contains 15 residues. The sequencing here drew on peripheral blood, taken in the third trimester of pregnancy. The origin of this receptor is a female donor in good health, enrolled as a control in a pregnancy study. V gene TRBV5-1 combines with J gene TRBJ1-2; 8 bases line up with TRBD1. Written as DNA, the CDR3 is TGCGCCAGCAGCCCCTTGAGCGGGACAGGCTATGGCTACACCTTC. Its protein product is CASSPLSGTGYGYTF.